This paragraph covers one T cell receptor (beta chain) sequence. Its antigen is currently unknown. For the second PCR, which ran for roughly 6 to 12 cycles, a sample-barcoded 5' primer and a J-beta primer mix were used. One entry per CDR3 protein, called by TCRdb with MiXCR from the 5' RACE reads. The top ten clones hold about an eighth of a sample with some 900,000 distinct CDR3 sequences, roughly 43% of them seen once. Caucasian individuals from Russia who were healthy and aged about 6 to 95 acted as donors. The source of the sample is a study of blood T cells in healthy people across ages. Study-wide results and limits: As age increased, TCR beta diversity per million T cells fell in a roughly linear fashion.

This CDR3 has 17 amino acids. CDR1 LGHNA and CDR2 YSLEER come from the germline V gene. Trimming shortened V by 0 bases and J by 3 bases, and 15 bases separated the two germline ends. The specimen sequenced was blood. This sequence originates from a young man in good health. The chain links TRBV4-3 to TRBJ1-5; tentative D call: TRBD1 (6 bases). CDR3 residues: CASSQDPQQGSNQPQHF. CDR3 nucleotides: TGCGCCAGCAGCCAAGATCCCCAACAGGGATCCAATCAGCCCCAGCATTTT.